Shown below are 30 T cell receptor beta chains from a single sample sequenced in a study of blood T cell repertoires in COVID-19. The table came from immunoSEQ multiplex PCR; TCRdb's copy has only in-frame clones and leaves some out. The sample includes approximately 54,000 clones, around 83% seen only once; the top ten take roughly 8.2%. Sequencing used peripheral blood. Every receptor here comes from a human donor in a cohort sampled during active COVID-19.

The count of this clone is one. The chain employs TRBV19 and TRBJ1-5; perhaps TRBD1 as D (6 bases). V lost 6 bases and J lost 0, with 9 bases in between. CDR1 LNHDA and CDR2 SQIVND come from the germline V gene (reference sequence). This CDR3 contains 14 residues. The CDR3 DNA reads as TGTGCCAGTAGCTCAGGGGTTAGCAATCAGCCCCAGCATTTT. Encoded protein: CASSSGVSNQPQHF.

J is TRBJ1-2 and V is TRBV25-1; possible D gene TRBD1, 5 bases. Germline V CDR1 and CDR2: MGHDK, SYGVNS. The CDR3 totals 17 residues. Trimming stripped 4 bases from V and 5 bases from J, with 23 bases between. CDR3 residues: CASSATFSGAGLYGYTF. In nucleotides, the CDR3 is TGTGCCAGCAGTGCAACTTTTAGTGGGGCAGGGCTATATGGCTACACCTTC.

This chain uses TRBV7-2 with TRBJ2-1, with 7 bases aligning to TRBD2. V dropped 7 bases and J dropped 0; count of bases not matched to a gene: 9. The germline gives CDR1 SGHTA, CDR2 FQGNSA. This CDR3 is built from 16 residues. CDR3 sequence reads: CASIKGREISYNEQFF. The CDR3 DNA follows: TGTGCCAGCATCAAGGGGCGGGAGATCTCCTACAATGAGCAGTTCTTC. The full variable domain, its missing parts supplied by reference TRBV7-2 and TRBJ2-1, is GAGVSQSPSNKVTEKGKDVELRCDPISGHTALYWYRQSLGQGLEFLIYFQGNSAPDKSGLPSDRFSAERTGGSVSTLTIQRTQQEDSAVYLCASIKGREISYNEQFFGPGTRLTVL.

The chain combines TRBV4-1 with TRBJ2-2; D gene uncertain. The CDR3 is made up of 12 amino acids. V was pared by 3 bases and J by 4 bases, with 3 bases between. CDR1 is MGHRA and CDR2 is YSYEKL in the germline V gene. The CDR3 sequence: CASSHSTGELFF. The CDR3 nucleotides are TGCGCCAGCAGCCATAGCACCGGGGAGCTGTTTTTT.

In DNA, the CDR3 is TGTGCCAGCAGCTATTCCAGGGCTGGAAACACCATATATTTT. Protein: CASSYSRAGNTIYF. The chain carries TRBV5-6 and TRBJ1-3; tentatively, D is TRBD1 (5 bases). CDR1 is SGHDT, CDR2 YYEEEE, per germline. This CDR3 has 14 amino acids. Trimming cost V 3 bases and J 2 bases, with 9 bases left between them.

This chain uses TRBV19 with TRBJ2-7, with D perhaps matching TRBD2 (5 bases). The length of the CDR3 is 14 residues. CDR1 is LNHDA, CDR2 SQIVND, per germline (reference sequence). V was shortened by 3 bases and J by 3 bases, with 12 bases between the two germline ends. This CDR3 reads CASSISSSSYEQYF. CDR3 nucleotide sequence: TGTGCCAGTAGTATTTCTAGCAGCAGCTACGAGCAGTACTTC.

The gene calls are TRBV19 and TRBJ2-1; 7 bases agree with TRBD2. Germline V gene lookup returns CDR1 LNHDA and CDR2 SQIVND (reference sequence). CDR3 size: 15 residues. J gave up 4 bases and V 6 bases, and 9 bases lay outside the gene matches. The CDR3 is CASSETGGGYNEQFF. The CDR3, as DNA: TGTGCCAGTAGCGAGACGGGAGGCGGGTACAATGAGCAGTTCTTC.

The V and J genes are TRBV2 and TRBJ2-7; TRBD1 matches at 7 bases. CDR1 SNHLY and CDR2 FYNNEI come from the germline V gene. The CDR3 consists of 16 residues. The trim removed 5 bases at V and 1 base at J, leaving 11 bases unmatched. CDR3 loop: CASSPLGTALSYEQYF. The CDR3 DNA reads TGTGCCAGCAGTCCATTAGGGACAGCTTTATCCTACGAGCAGTACTTC.

J is TRBJ1-3 and V is TRBV30; weak D call: TRBD1 (6 bases). CDR3 length: 13 residues. V was clipped by 6 bases and J by 0 bases, with 9 bases between them. Germline lookup yields CDR1 GTSNPN and CDR2 SVGIG (reference sequence). CDR3 in DNA: TGTGCCTGCCAGGGGAGCTCTGGAAACACCATATATTTT. This gives the protein CACQGSSGNTIYF.

This clone was seen a handful of times. The rearrangement joins TRBV6-2 or TRBV6-3 to TRBJ2-7; TRBD1 aligns across 7 bases. V gave up 5 bases and J gave up 7 bases; unmatched junction bases: 11. Germline lookup yields CDR1 MNHEY and CDR2 SVGEGT. The CDR3 is made up of 14 amino acids. CDR3 sequence: CASSNRQGLQEQYF. In DNA form, the CDR3 reads TGTGCCAGCAGTAATCGACAGGGTCTTCAGGAGCAGTACTTC.

The chain recombines TRBV5-1 with TRBJ2-3; TRBD1 aligns across 10 bases. With V trimmed by 4 bases and J by 2 bases, 4 bases remained unmatched. The CDR3 runs to 15 residues. Germline-derived CDR1 and CDR2 are SGHRS and YFSETQ. CDR3 region: CASSGTGANTDTQYF. CDR3 bases: TGCGCCAGCAGCGGGACAGGGGCGAACACAGATACGCAGTATTTT.

In its sample, this clone was seen a few times. The gene calls are TRBV28 and TRBJ2-1; 11 positions match TRBD2. The V segment lost 2 bases and the J segment 9 bases; nucleotides outside the gene matches: 0. Germline CDR1 MDHEN, CDR2 SYDVKM. The CDR3 extends over 13 amino acids. Here the CDR3 reads CASSLGTSGEQFF. CDR3 in DNA: TGTGCCAGCAGTTTAGGGACTAGCGGTGAGCAGTTCTTC.

This rearrangement joins TRBV29-1 to TRBJ2-7; D possibly corresponds to TRBD1 (6 bases). CDR1 and CDR2 (germline): SQVTM, ANQGSEA. V was clipped by 6 bases and J by 2 bases, with 17 bases between them. The CDR3 runs to 14 residues. The CDR3 protein is CSVRQVGLAYEQYF. The CDR3 DNA reads TGCAGCGTACGACAGGTGGGATTGGCCTACGAGCAGTACTTC.

The chain couples TRBV7-9 to TRBJ1-4, with D possibly TRBD1 on 5 matching bases. Germline CDR1 SEHNR, CDR2 FQNEAQ (reference sequence). Trimming left V 5 bases short and J 0 bases short, with 7 bases between. The CDR3 consists of 14 residues. CDR3 amino acids: CASSRGATNEKLFF. The CDR3, as DNA: TGTGCCAGCAGCCGGGGGGCAACTAATGAAAAACTGTTTTTT.

The rearrangement joins TRBV10-3 to TRBJ2-7; tentative D call: TRBD2 (5 bases). V lost 3 bases and J lost 0, with 9 bases in between. The CDR3 runs 14 residues. Germline values: CDR1 ENHRY, CDR2 SYGVKD. The CDR3 nucleotides are TGTGCCATCAGTGAAGAGGGTAGCTCCTACGAGCAGTACTTC. This encodes CAISEEGSSYEQYF.

The V call is TRBV6-5, the J call TRBJ2-1, with 8 positions matching TRBD1. Unmatched junction bases numbered 10, after V lost 2 bases and J lost 7 bases. CDR1 MNHEY and CDR2 SVGAGI come from the germline V gene. The CDR3 consists of 16 residues. CDR3 nucleotides: TGTGCCAGCAGTTACCCAGGGGGCAGAGGTAGTAATGAGCAGTTCTTC. Protein: CASSYPGGRGSNEQFF.

The chain carries TRBV2 and TRBJ1-6; D uncertain. The CDR3 runs to 13 residues. Trimming removed 4 bases from V and 7 bases from J, with 8 bases in between. Per the germline V gene, CDR1 is SNHLY and CDR2 is FYNNEI. CDR3 amino acids: CASSGMENSPLHF. CDR3 DNA: TGTGCCAGCAGTGGTATGGAGAATTCACCCCTCCACTTT.

Written as DNA, the CDR3 is TGTGCCAGCAGCCAAGCCCCCCGGGACAGGGGGAACATTCAGTACTTC. It specifies CASSQAPRDRGNIQYF. J is TRBJ2-4 and V is TRBV3-1 (or the pseudogene TRBV3-2), with 11 bases fitting TRBD1. The CDR3 is made up of 16 amino acids. J gave up 7 bases and V 1 base, and 6 bases lay outside the gene matches. Germline lookup yields CDR1 LGHDT and CDR2 YNNKEL (reference sequence).

The gene calls are TRBV5-1 and TRBJ2-7, with 10 bases identical to TRBD1. V gave up 0 bases and J gave up 5 bases; unmatched junction bases: 8. From germline, CDR1 is SGHRS and CDR2 YFSETQ. The CDR3 consists of 16 residues. CDR3 in DNA: TGCGCCAGCAGCTTGGCCCTCGGGACAGGGGTCCACGAGCAGTACTTC. Residues: CASSLALGTGVHEQYF.

The chain has TRBV4-2 and TRBJ2-2; tentative D call: TRBD2 (6 bases). Trimming took 1 base from V and 3 from J, leaving 12 bases between them. Germline values: CDR1 LGHNA, CDR2 YNFKEQ. This CDR3 has 16 amino acids. The CDR3 loop reads CASSQGGGTHTGELFF. The CDR3 bases are TGTGCCAGCAGCCAAGGGGGCGGGACGCACACCGGGGAGCTGTTTTTT.

The chain couples TRBV5-1 to TRBJ2-1; weak D call: TRBD2 (5 bases). Germline V gives CDR1 SGHRS, CDR2 YFSETQ. Trimming removed 3 bases at V and 0 bases at J, with 10 bases between. This CDR3 has 15 amino acids. CDR3 sequence: CASSSVGGSYNEQFF. Here the CDR3 DNA reads TGCGCCAGCAGCTCAGTTGGAGGCTCCTACAATGAGCAGTTCTTC.

This sequence joins TRBV7-9 and TRBJ1-1; the D is unclear. This CDR3 spans 14 amino acids. Trimming took off 1 base at V and 1 base at J, with 7 bases between the two ends. CDR1 SEHNR and CDR2 FQNEAQ come from the germline V gene (reference sequence). CDR3 in DNA: TGTGCCAGCAGCTTAGTCGGAGGGAACACTGAAGCTTTCTTT. It specifies CASSLVGGNTEAFF.

This chain uses TRBV18 with TRBJ2-2, with 8 bases fitting TRBD1. The germline V gene encodes CDR1 KGHSH and CDR2 LQKENI. This CDR3 is built from 15 residues. V shed 2 bases, J shed 5 bases, and the junction held 4 bases outside the gene matches. CDR3 region: CASSPVQGGTGELFF. CDR3 nucleotides: TGTGCCAGCTCACCAGTACAGGGGGGAACCGGGGAGCTGTTTTTT.

The chain recombines TRBV2 with TRBJ1-1; unclear D gene. This CDR3 spans 15 amino acids. Looked up from germline, CDR1 is SNHLY and CDR2 is FYNNEI. V was clipped by 1 base and J by 4 bases, with 13 bases between them. CDR3 nucleotide sequence: TGTGCCAGCAGTGAAGACCCTTACGTCGGCACTGAAGCTTTCTTT. Translated: CASSEDPYVGTEAFF.

The chain has TRBV30 and TRBJ1-2, with TRBD1 matching over 7 bases. Looked up from germline, CDR1 is GTSNPN and CDR2 is SVGIG (reference sequence). V dropped 0 bases and J dropped 6; count of bases not matched to a gene: 7. The CDR3 is made up of 14 amino acids. The CDR3 bases are TGTGCCTGGAGTGTACAAAGGGGGCGAGATGGCTACACCTTC. Protein sequence: CAWSVQRGRDGYTF.

The CDR3 is CASSQGGGSGILRVTGELFF. For the CDR3, the DNA is TGCGCCAGCAGCCAAGGGGGGGGTAGCGGGATTCTCCGGGTCACCGGGGAGCTGTTTTTT. The genes are TRBV4-3 and TRBJ2-2, with 8 bases fitting TRBD2. J gave up 4 bases and V 1 base, and 17 bases lay outside the gene matches. Germline-derived CDR1 and CDR2 are LGHNA and YSLEER. The CDR3 is 20 residues long.

The rearrangement joins TRBV30 to TRBJ2-3, with D tentatively TRBD1 (5 bases). Trimming removed 0 bases from V and 4 bases from J, with 8 bases in between. Germline loops: CDR1 GTSNPN, CDR2 SVGIG (reference sequence). The CDR3 is 13 residues long. The CDR3 bases are TGTGCCTGGAGTGTAAAGGGGTCAGATACGCAGTATTTT. This gives the protein CAWSVKGSDTQYF.

The count of this clone is one. This chain links TRBV11-3 with TRBJ2-7; 13 bases align to TRBD2. The CDR3 has 18 residues. Unmatched junction bases numbered 9, after V lost 4 bases and J lost 0 bases. Per the germline V gene, CDR1 is SGHNT and CDR2 is YENEEA. CDR3 region: CASSSRTSGRASSYEQYF. As DNA, the CDR3 is TGTGCCAGCAGCTCACGGACTAGCGGGAGAGCTAGCTCCTACGAGCAGTACTTC.

The rearrangement links TRBV6-2 or TRBV6-3 to TRBJ1-2, with a tentative D call TRBD1 (5 bases). This CDR3 region has 12 residues. With 5 bases removed from V and 6 bases from J, the gap between germline ends came to 10 bases. CDR1 MNHEY and CDR2 SVGEGT come from the germline V gene. CDR3 in DNA: TGTGCCAGCAGTGGGGACTCCAATGGCTACACCTTC. This translates into CASSGDSNGYTF.

The chain carries TRBV20-1 and TRBJ2-3; D not certain. Looked up from germline, CDR1 is DFQATT and CDR2 is SNEGSKA (reference sequence). CDR3 length equals 11 residues. The V end lost 3 bases, the J end lost 4 bases, and 5 bases lay between the germline ends. CDR3 amino acids: CSARRADTQYF. The CDR3 DNA reads as TGCAGTGCTAGGCGTGCAGATACGCAGTATTTT.